One sample yielded the 17 T cell receptor beta chains listed below, sequenced in a study of regulatory T cells in long-lasting Graves disease. Time point meaning: newly diagnosed GD, antithyroid drugs for less than 3 months. Following extraction of RNA from PBMCs, that RNA was used to make the TCR library. The authors built TCR beta libraries using iRepertoire HTBI primers and Arm-PCR of CDR3 regions. TCRdb used MiXCR to reprocess the multiplex PCR reads, holding one entry per CDR3 protein. The table has around 400,000 distinct CDR3 sequences, 15% to 17% seen once. The sequencing here drew on peripheral blood mononuclear cells (PBMCs), taken at new diagnosis, from a patient treated with antithyroid drugs. The source is a female donor with Graves disease.

The V gene is TRBV13, the J gene TRBJ1-1; D is unresolved. V shed 0 bases and J shed 5 bases, with 10 bases lying between them. Germline CDR1 is PRHDT and CDR2 is FYEKMQ (reference sequence). The CDR3 extends over 14 amino acids. This CDR3 reads CASSLGRGPTEAFF. The CDR3 bases are TGTGCCAGCAGCTTAGGCCGCGGGCCAACTGAAGCTTTCTTT.

This clonotype was picked up many times. V gene TRBV4-1 combines with J gene TRBJ1-2; D remains ambiguous. This CDR3 is 12 amino acids long. Trimming cost V 1 base and J 11 bases, with 11 bases left between them. Per the germline V gene, CDR1 is MGHRA and CDR2 is YSYEKL. The CDR3 spells CASSQAASPYTF. The CDR3 coding sequence is TGCGCCAGCAGCCAAGCGGCCAGCCCTTACACCTTC.

This clonotype has only a few counts. The chain uses TRBV4-3 and TRBJ1-1; no clear D. This CDR3 has 13 amino acids. Trimming stripped 5 bases from V and 2 bases from J, with 9 bases between. Germline assignment: CDR1 LGHNA and CDR2 YSLEER. The CDR3 DNA reads as TGCGCCAGCAGCACCCAGACAAACACTGAAGCTTTCTTT. Its translation: CASSTQTNTEAFF.

This clonotype was recorded many times. The J gene is TRBJ2-7, the V gene TRBV3-1; the match to TRBD1 covers 8 bases. The CDR3 loop spans 14 amino acids. The germline V gene encodes CDR1 LGHDT and CDR2 YNNKEL (reference sequence). Germline trimming cut 4 bases from V and 3 bases from J; bases unmatched to any gene: 5. The CDR3 DNA reads TGTGCCAGCAGCCCCGGGACAGGCATCTACGAGCAGTACTTC. Its translation: CASSPGTGIYEQYF.

This clonotype was observed many times. The gene calls are TRBV27 and TRBJ2-1, with a tentative D call TRBD2 (6 bases). V dropped 3 bases and J dropped 5 bases, with 11 bases sitting between them. The germline V gene encodes CDR1 MNHEY and CDR2 SMNVEV (reference sequence). CDR3 length equals 14 residues. CDR3 in amino acids: CASSFERAHNEQFF. Here the CDR3 DNA reads TGTGCCAGCAGTTTCGAGCGGGCACACAATGAGCAGTTCTTC.

The table lists this clonotype with many counts. V usage is TRBV28 and J usage is TRBJ2-2; D remains ambiguous. The CDR3 spans 15 residues. Germline loops: CDR1 MDHEN, CDR2 SYDVKM. Trimming stripped 5 bases from V and 3 bases from J, with 13 bases between. The CDR3 DNA is TGTGCCAGCAGTCCGACCGGGCCGTACACCGGGGAGCTGTTTTTT. Translating it yields CASSPTGPYTGELFF.

There are many counts of this clonotype. The V call is TRBV3-1, the J call TRBJ2-1, with 9 positions matching TRBD1. CDR3 length: 15 residues. V lost 6 bases to trimming and J lost 3 bases; unmatched junction nucleotides: 6. Germline CDR1 and CDR2: LGHDT and YNNKEL (reference sequence). The CDR3 nucleotides read TGTGCCAGCAGAAAGACAGGGGGGAGCTACAATGAGCAGTTCTTC. As protein: CASRKTGGSYNEQFF.

V usage is TRBV19 and J usage is TRBJ1-5, with 9 bases lining up with TRBD1. This CDR3 is built from 17 residues. CDR1 is LNHDA and CDR2 is SQIVND in the germline V gene (reference sequence). The V gene end was trimmed by 7 bases and the J gene end by 2 bases; junction bases not matched to a gene: 12. As DNA, the CDR3 is TGTGCCAGTACCCCTTTACAGGGGGCCCGGGGCAATCAGCCCCAGCATTTT. It encodes CASTPLQGARGNQPQHF.

This clonotype was counted ten times or more. V usage is TRBV5-4 and J usage is TRBJ1-1; tentatively, D is TRBD1 (6 bases). Germline V gene lookup returns CDR1 SGHNT and CDR2 YYREEE (reference sequence). V lost 0 bases, J lost 4 bases, and 13 bases lay in between. This CDR3 contains 15 residues. CDR3 sequence reads: CASSLEGGAFTEAFF. The CDR3 DNA follows: TGTGCCAGCAGCTTGGAGGGGGGCGCGTTCACTGAAGCTTTCTTT.

This clonotype occurred many times. The V and J genes are TRBV11-2 and TRBJ2-1, with 10 nucleotides matching TRBD2. Losses at the gene ends were 2 bases for V and 3 bases for J; bases not matched to a gene: 4. Germline CDR1 reads SGHAT; CDR2 reads FQNNGV. The CDR3 extends over 16 amino acids. The CDR3 is CASSLPTSGYYNEQFF. The CDR3, as DNA: TGTGCCAGCAGCTTACCGACTAGCGGGTACTACAATGAGCAGTTCTTC.

This chain connects TRBV4-3 to TRBJ1-2, with D possibly matching TRBD1 (6 bases). This CDR3 contains 17 residues. The germline gives CDR1 LGHNA, CDR2 YSLEER. Trimming shortened V by 2 bases and J by 7 bases, and 23 bases separated the two germline ends. The DNA for the CDR3 is TGCGCCAGCAGCCAAAACGAAGACAGGTCCTTGCGTTGTGGCTACACCTTC. It encodes CASSQNEDRSLRCGYTF.

The sample holds a few counts of this clonotype. Mismatch with germline at one junction end may stem from a read error. The CDR3 protein is CANSQVGTNSYEQYF. The CDR3 DNA is TGCGCCAACAGCCAAGTTGGGACAAATTCCTACGAGCAGTACTTC. The chain recombines TRBV4-1 with TRBJ2-7; perhaps TRBD1 as D (6 bases). This CDR3 has 15 amino acids. The germline V gene has CDR1 MGHRA and CDR2 YSYEKL.

This clonotype was seen at least ten times. This chain links TRBV2 with TRBJ2-7; maybe TRBD2 (7 bases). Germline CDR1 is SNHLY and CDR2 is FYNNEI. This CDR3 is 15 amino acids long. V was cut by 5 bases and J by 5 bases, with 19 bases left in between. CDR3 nucleotide sequence: TGTGCCAGCAGTAATAACAGGGAGGGTCGCCACGAGCAGTACTTC. Protein sequence: CASSNNREGRHEQYF.

CDR3 sequence: CASSHPLTAQGGETQYF. CDR3 nucleotide sequence: TGTGCCAGCAGCCACCCCCTTACGGCACAGGGCGGCGAGACCCAGTACTTC. This chain joins TRBV14 and TRBJ2-4, with D perhaps TRBD1 (6 bases). The J call may be mistaken, given a closer DNA end match to TRBJ2-5. The germline gives CDR1 SGHDN, CDR2 FVKESK. CDR3 size: 17 residues.

The chain uses TRBV2 and TRBJ2-1; tentatively, D is TRBD2 (5 bases). Trimming removed 8 bases from V and 4 bases from J, with 15 bases in between. Germline-derived CDR1 and CDR2 are SNHLY and FYNNEI. CDR3 length equals 14 residues. The CDR3: CASYGKRRYNEQFF. Written as DNA, the CDR3 is TGTGCCAGCTACGGGAAACGTAGGTACAATGAGCAGTTCTTC.

This clonotype appeared many times. The J gene is TRBJ1-4, the V gene TRBV7-9; possible D gene TRBD1, 5 bases. The CDR3 consists of 14 residues. Deletions cut 6 bases from V and 5 bases from J, with 13 bases between. Germline V gene data show CDR1 as SEHNR and CDR2 as FQNEAQ (reference sequence). CDR3 in amino acids: CASSYRDPNEKLFF. DNA of the CDR3: TGTGCCAGCAGTTACCGGGACCCAAATGAAAAACTGTTTTTT.

This chain connects TRBV3-1 to TRBJ2-3, with unresolved D. Between the trimmed V and J ends, which lost 0 bases and 5 bases, there was a span of 12 bases. Germline V gene data show CDR1 as LGHDT and CDR2 as YNNKEL (reference sequence). This CDR3 comprises 15 residues. The CDR3 nucleotides read TGTGCCAGCAGCCAAGATGAATTCCGTGAAGATACGCAGTATTTT. Its protein is CASSQDEFREDTQYF.